The next 17 T cell receptor beta chains were all read from a single sample in a study of vaccination effects on CD4 cells after COVID-19. These receptors lack a known antigen. CD4+ T cells specific for antigen were expanded with viral peptide pools by the ViraFEST assay before sequencing. Once cultured for roughly 10 days, the cells underwent separation to obtain CD4+ T cells. Each vaccine recipient was nucleocapsid antibody negative and had no prior SARS-CoV-2 infection. Sequenced by immunoSEQ multiplex PCR; TCRdb stores in-frame clones only, minus some. The data hold tens of thousands of clones, with roughly 70% observed a single time. The source was CD4+ T cells from PBMCs cultured with SARS-CoV-2 spike peptides, collected before COVID-19 vaccination. The receptors here all came from a human donor who received a COVID-19 vaccine.

The V gene is TRBV2, the J gene TRBJ2-3, with no clear D. This CDR3 spans 12 amino acids. Trimming pared 2 bases from V and 0 bases from J, leaving 0 bases between. CDR1 and CDR2 from the germline V gene are SNHLY and FYNNEI. CDR3 loop: CASSESTDTQYF. CDR3 coding DNA: TGTGCCAGCAGTGAAAGCACAGATACGCAGTATTTT.

This clone has only a few counts. V usage is TRBV7-9 and J usage is TRBJ1-2, with D possibly being TRBD1 (6 bases). Per germline, CDR1 SEHNR and CDR2 FQNEAQ (reference sequence). V was clipped by 2 bases and J by 4 bases, with 14 bases between them. The CDR3 has 15 amino acids. The CDR3 loop is CASSLSRTELYGYTF. For the CDR3, the DNA is TGTGCCAGCAGCTTATCGAGGACAGAGCTCTATGGCTACACCTTC.

This clone came up once. The CDR3 DNA reads TGTGCCTGGAATCGACAGGGGAGGACACCCCTCCACTTT. This encodes CAWNRQGRTPLHF. V gene TRBV30 combines with J gene TRBJ1-6; 8 nucleotides agree with TRBD1. This CDR3 has 13 amino acids. Per germline, CDR1 GTSNPN and CDR2 SVGIG (reference sequence). Germline trimming cut 4 bases from V and 11 bases from J; bases unmatched to any gene: 7.

In its sample, this clone was seen a few times. J is TRBJ2-1 and V is TRBV6-1, with D maybe TRBD2 (6 bases). The V and J ends lost 3 bases and 14 bases respectively, with 11 bases between them. Germline CDR1 MNHNS, CDR2 SASEGT. The CDR3 contains 11 residues. In nucleotides, the CDR3 is TGTGCCAGCAGTGATTGGGACTTCAAGTTCTTC. This translates into CASSDWDFKFF.

The chain couples TRBV6-4 to TRBJ2-3; maybe TRBD2 (6 bases). V lost 5 bases, J lost 2 bases, and 14 bases lay in between. The CDR3 runs 15 residues. Germline values: CDR1 MRHNA, CDR2 SNTAGT. CDR3 amino acids: CASSFSGGNTDTQYF. The DNA of the CDR3 is TGTGCCAGCAGTTTCAGCGGAGGGAACACAGATACGCAGTATTTT.

This clone has only one observation. The genes are TRBV19 and TRBJ1-2, with 8 bases fitting TRBD1. This CDR3 spans 13 amino acids. The trim removed 2 bases at V and 8 bases at J, leaving 4 bases unmatched. Looked up from germline, CDR1 is LNHDA and CDR2 is SQIVND (reference sequence). CDR3 bases: TGTGCCAGTAGTATAAACAGGGGGAGCGGCTACACCTTC. Protein: CASSINRGSGYTF.

About this clone itself: The same CDR3 also results from other DNA sequences found in this sample. The chain joins TRBV5-8 to TRBJ2-1; no clear D gene. The CDR3 extends over 12 amino acids. CDR1 is SGHTS, CDR2 YDEGEE, per germline. Trimming pared 4 bases from V and 3 bases from J, leaving 5 bases between. CDR3 sequence: CASSLSYNEQFF. DNA for the CDR3: TGTGCCAGCAGCCTAAGCTACAATGAGCAGTTCTTC.

Only one count was recorded for this clone. The CDR3 spells CSVHGETQYF. CDR3 DNA: TGCAGCGTTCACGGGGAGACCCAGTACTTC. The V call is TRBV29-1, the J call TRBJ2-5; D is undetermined. CDR1 and CDR2 from the germline V gene are SQVTM and ANQGSEA. This CDR3 contains 10 residues. V was pared by 5 bases and J by 5 bases, with 6 bases between.

This sequence joins TRBV5-1 and TRBJ2-2; D is possibly TRBD2 (6 bases). Germline CDR1 and CDR2: SGHRS and YFSETQ. V was trimmed by 5 bases and J by 3 bases, leaving 17 bases between them. This CDR3 is built from 16 residues. The CDR3 here is CASREMGGLYTGELFF. DNA of the CDR3: TGCGCCAGCAGGGAGATGGGGGGTCTATACACCGGGGAGCTGTTTTTT. The full variable domain, with the rest looked up from reference TRBV5-1 and TRBJ2-2, is KAGVTQTPRYLIKTRGQQVTLSCSPISGHRSVSWYQQTPGQGLQFLFEYFSETQRNKGNFPGRFSGRQFSNSRSEMNVSTLELGDSALYLCASREMGGLYTGELFFGEGSRLTVL.

The chain couples TRBV3-1 (or the pseudogene TRBV3-2) to TRBJ1-2; D uncertain. The germline V gene encodes CDR1 LGHDT and CDR2 YNNKEL (reference sequence). V dropped 0 bases and J dropped 6 bases, with 8 bases sitting between them. The CDR3 sequence is 13 residues long. The CDR3 reads CASSQEAWDGYTF. CDR3 sequence (DNA): TGTGCCAGCAGCCAAGAAGCCTGGGATGGCTACACCTTC.

This CDR3 is CASSLFAGNEQYF. The CDR3 region has the DNA TGTGCCAGCAGCTTATTCGCCGGGAACGAGCAGTACTTC. This chain joins TRBV7-2 and TRBJ2-7, with D perhaps matching TRBD2 (5 bases). The germline CDR1 and CDR2 sequences are SGHTA and FQGNSA. This CDR3 has 13 residues. Trimming removed 2 bases from V and 5 bases from J, with 10 bases in between.

This clone came up once. The chain joins TRBV5-5 to TRBJ2-5; 9 positions agree with TRBD1. Germline CDR1 SGHKS, CDR2 YYEKEE (reference sequence). The CDR3 sequence is 13 residues long. With V trimmed by 4 bases and J by 6 bases, 4 bases remained unmatched. In nucleotides, the CDR3 is TGTGCCAGCAGCGCTGGGACAGGGCAGACCCAGTACTTC. Its translation is CASSAGTGQTQYF. Together with reference TRBV5-5 and TRBJ2-5, the CDR3 gives the full variable domain: DAGVTQSPTHLIKTRGQQVTLRCSPISGHKSVSWYQQVLGQGPQFIFQYYEKEERGRGNFPDRFSARQFPNYSSELNVNALLLGDSALYLCASSAGTGQTQYFGPGTRLLVL.

The chain couples TRBV7-9 to TRBJ2-1; D possibly corresponds to TRBD2 (6 bases). The V end lost 5 bases, the J end lost 4 bases, and 15 bases lay between the germline ends. Germline CDR1 SEHNR, CDR2 FQNEAQ (reference sequence). There are 15 residues in the CDR3. The CDR3 here is CASSQRSGSYNEQFF. DNA of the CDR3: TGTGCCAGCAGCCAAAGGAGCGGGTCGTACAATGAGCAGTTCTTC.

J is TRBJ1-3 and V is TRBV18; D ambiguous. V dropped 8 bases and J dropped 4 bases, with 15 bases sitting between them. This CDR3 is 14 amino acids long. Germline V gene sequence: CDR1 KGHSH, CDR2 LQKENI. CDR3 sequence reads: CASRDMPGGNTIYF. For the CDR3, the DNA is TGTGCCAGCCGCGACATGCCGGGGGGAAACACCATATATTTT. Using reference TRBV18 and TRBJ1-3 for the parts outside the CDR3, the full variable domain is NAGVMQNPRHLVRRRGQEARLRCSPMKGHSHVYWYRQLPEEGLKFMVYLQKENIIDESGMPKERFSAEFPKEGPSILRIQQVVRGDSAAYFCASRDMPGGNTIYFGEGSWLTVV.

This chain uses TRBV9 with TRBJ1-1; D is ambiguous. The V gene lost 4 bases and the J gene lost 5 bases, with 18 bases spanning the gap. The germline V gene has CDR1 SGDLS and CDR2 YYNGEE. The CDR3 covers 15 residues. CDR3 amino acids: CASSLPPDLVTEAFF. DNA of the CDR3: TGTGCCAGCAGCCTCCCCCCTGATCTAGTGACTGAAGCTTTCTTT. Filled out from reference TRBV9 and TRBJ1-1, the complete variable domain reads DSGVTQTPKHLITATGQRVTLRCSPRSGDLSVYWYQQSLDQGLQFLIQYYNGEERAKGNILERFSAQQFPDLHSELNLSSLELGDSALYFCASSLPPDLVTEAFFGQGTRLTVV.

The chain links TRBV29-1 to TRBJ1-2; 9 nucleotides line up with TRBD1. The CDR3 has 13 residues. J was trimmed by 4 bases and V by 6 bases; bases with no gene match: 6. Per the germline V gene, CDR1 is SQVTM and CDR2 is ANQGSEA. CDR3: CSVGGGQGYGYTF. CDR3 sequence (DNA): TGCAGCGTGGGGGGGGGACAGGGCTATGGCTACACCTTC. Filled out from reference TRBV29-1 and TRBJ1-2, the complete variable domain reads SAVISQKPSRDICQRGTSLTIQCQVDSQVTMMFWYRQQPGQSLTLIATANQGSEATYESGFVIDKFPISRPNLTFSTLTVSNMSPEDSSIYLCSVGGGQGYGYTFGSGTRLTVV.

This clone was seen just once. The J gene is TRBJ1-6, the V gene TRBV14; 7 bases align to TRBD1. The CDR3 covers 16 residues. Trimming cost V 0 bases and J 6 bases; bases outside gene matches: 5. Germline V CDR1 and CDR2: SGHDN, FVKESK. The CDR3 loop reads CASSQDFGTANSPLHF. The CDR3 region has the DNA TGTGCCAGCAGCCAAGATTTTGGGACAGCTAATTCACCCCTCCACTTT.